This TCR beta chain comes out of a study of T cell changes during pregnancy in multiple sclerosis. Losses at the gene ends were 1 base for V and 2 bases for J; bases not matched to a gene: 4. CDR3 size: 17 residues. Germline V gene data show CDR1 as SGHTA and CDR2 as FQGNSA. Data came from immunoSEQ multiplex PCR; TCRdb stores just in-frame clones and leaves some out. The sample lists 80,000 to 95,000 clones; around 93% were seen once. This TCR derives from a female donor in good health, enrolled as a control in a pregnancy study. The sample in question was peripheral blood, obtained in the third trimester of pregnancy. The J gene is TRBJ2-1, the V gene TRBV7-2, with TRBD2 matching 11 bases. The CDR3 DNA reads as TGTGCCAGCAGCTTAGGGGCTAGCGGGAGGCCCTACAATGAGCAGTTCTTC. Protein sequence: CASSLGASGRPYNEQFF.